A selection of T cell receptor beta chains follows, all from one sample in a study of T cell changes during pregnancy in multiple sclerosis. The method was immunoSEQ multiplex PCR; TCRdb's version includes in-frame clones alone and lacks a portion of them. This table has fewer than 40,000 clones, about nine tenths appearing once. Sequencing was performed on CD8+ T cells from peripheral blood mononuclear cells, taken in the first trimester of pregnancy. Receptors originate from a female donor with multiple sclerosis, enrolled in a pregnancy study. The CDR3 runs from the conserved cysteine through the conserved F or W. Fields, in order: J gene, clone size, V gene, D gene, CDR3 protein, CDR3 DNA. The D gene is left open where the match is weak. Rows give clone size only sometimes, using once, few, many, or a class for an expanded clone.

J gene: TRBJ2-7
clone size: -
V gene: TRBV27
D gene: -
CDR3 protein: CASSLSGRGPYEQYF
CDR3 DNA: TGTGCCAGCAGTTTATCTGGGCGGGGACCTTACGAGCAGTACTTC

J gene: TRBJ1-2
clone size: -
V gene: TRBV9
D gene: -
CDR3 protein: CASSVISTSGGYTF
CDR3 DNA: TGTGCCAGCAGCGTAATATCGACCTCAGGGGGCTACACCTTC

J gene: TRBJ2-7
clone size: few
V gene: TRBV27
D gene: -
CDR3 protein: CASSSLLTYEQYF
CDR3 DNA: TGTGCCAGCAGTTCCCTACTCACCTACGAGCAGTACTTC

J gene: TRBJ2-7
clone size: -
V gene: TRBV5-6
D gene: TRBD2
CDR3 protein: CASFSGPSSYEQYF
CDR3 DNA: TGTGCCAGTTTTAGCGGGCCGAGCTCCTACGAGCAGTACTTC

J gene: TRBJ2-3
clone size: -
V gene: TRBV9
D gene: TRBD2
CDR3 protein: CASSGRTSGSLTDTQYF
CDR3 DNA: TGTGCCAGCAGCGGACGGACTAGCGGGAGCCTCACAGATACGCAGTATTTT

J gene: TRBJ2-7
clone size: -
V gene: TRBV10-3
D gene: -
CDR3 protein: CAIESNRSSYEQYF
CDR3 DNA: TGTGCCATCGAGTCGAACAGGAGCTCCTACGAGCAGTACTTC

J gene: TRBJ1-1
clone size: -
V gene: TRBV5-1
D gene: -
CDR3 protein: CASSFNKNTEAFF
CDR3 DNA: TGCGCCAGCAGTTTTAACAAGAACACTGAAGCTTTCTTT

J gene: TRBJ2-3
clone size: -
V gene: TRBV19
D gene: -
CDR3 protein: CASKPRRPTDTQYF
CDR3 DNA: TGTGCCAGTAAGCCTAGACGACCCACAGATACGCAGTATTTT

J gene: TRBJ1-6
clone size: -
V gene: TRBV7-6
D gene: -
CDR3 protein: CASSWANSPLHF
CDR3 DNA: TGTGCCAGCAGCTGGGCCAATTCACCCCTCCACTTT

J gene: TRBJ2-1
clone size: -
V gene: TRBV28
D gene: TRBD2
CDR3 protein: CASSELSGSGFNEQFF
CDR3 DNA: TGTGCCAGCAGTGAACTTAGCGGGAGCGGTTTCAATGAGCAGTTCTTC

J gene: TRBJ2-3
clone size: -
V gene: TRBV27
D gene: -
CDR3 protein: CASSPLGPDTQYF
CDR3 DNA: TGTGCCAGCAGTCCACTAGGGCCAGATACGCAGTATTTT

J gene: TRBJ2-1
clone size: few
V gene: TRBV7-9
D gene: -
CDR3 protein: CASSFEGMRLDNEQFF
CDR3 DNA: TGTGCCAGCAGCTTTGAGGGCATGAGACTAGACAATGAGCAGTTCTTC

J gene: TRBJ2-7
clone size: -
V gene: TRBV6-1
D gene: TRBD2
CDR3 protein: CASSEETSGSYEQYF
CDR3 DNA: TGTGCCAGCAGTGAAGAGACTAGCGGGAGCTACGAGCAGTACTTC

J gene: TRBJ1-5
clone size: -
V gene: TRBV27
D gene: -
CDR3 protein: CASSPEQISNQPQHF
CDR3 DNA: TGTGCCAGCAGTCCGGAACAGATTAGCAATCAGCCCCAGCATTTT

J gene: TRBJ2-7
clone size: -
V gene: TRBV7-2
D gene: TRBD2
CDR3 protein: CASSFAGGPYEQYF
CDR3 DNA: TGTGCCAGCAGCTTCGCGGGAGGGCCCTACGAGCAGTACTTC

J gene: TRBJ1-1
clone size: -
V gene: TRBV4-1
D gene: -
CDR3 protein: CASSHRLGSTEAFF
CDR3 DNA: TGCGCCAGCAGCCACAGACTGGGGAGCACTGAAGCTTTCTTT

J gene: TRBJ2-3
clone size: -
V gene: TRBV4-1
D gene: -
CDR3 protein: CASSQSSGSTDTQYF
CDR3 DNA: TGCGCCAGCAGCCAATCGTCGGGAAGCACAGATACGCAGTATTTT

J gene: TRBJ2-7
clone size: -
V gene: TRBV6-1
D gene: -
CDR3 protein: CASSDGRYEQYF
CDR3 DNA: TGTGCCAGCAGTGATGGCCGCTACGAGCAGTACTTC

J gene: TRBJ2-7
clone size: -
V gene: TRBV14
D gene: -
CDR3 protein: CASSQARSYEQYF
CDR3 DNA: TGTGCCAGCAGCCAAGCCCGCTCCTACGAGCAGTACTTC

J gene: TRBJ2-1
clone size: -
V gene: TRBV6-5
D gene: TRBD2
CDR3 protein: CASGRGTSGYNEQFF
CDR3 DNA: TGTGCCAGCGGCAGGGGGACTAGCGGGTACAATGAGCAGTTCTTC

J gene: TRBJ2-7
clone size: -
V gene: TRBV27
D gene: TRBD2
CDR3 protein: CASSFQPGLPYEQYF
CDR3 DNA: TGTGCCAGCAGTTTCCAGCCGGGACTACCCTACGAGCAGTACTTC

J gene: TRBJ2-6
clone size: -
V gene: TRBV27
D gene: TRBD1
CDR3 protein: CASSLGTGGAGANVLTF
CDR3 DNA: TGTGCCAGCAGTTTAGGGACAGGGGGCGCTGGGGCCAACGTCCTGACTTTC

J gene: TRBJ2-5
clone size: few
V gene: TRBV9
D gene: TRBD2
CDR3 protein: CASSVESSGLQETQYF
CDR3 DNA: TGTGCCAGCAGCGTAGAGTCTAGCGGACTCCAAGAGACCCAGTACTTC

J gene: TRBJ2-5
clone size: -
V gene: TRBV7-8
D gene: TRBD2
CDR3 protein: CASSFLAGGEETQYF
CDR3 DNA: TGTGCCAGCAGCTTCCTAGCGGGAGGAGAAGAGACCCAGTACTTC

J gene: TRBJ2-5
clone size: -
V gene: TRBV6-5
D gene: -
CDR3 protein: CASSPRQVRQETQYF
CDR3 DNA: TGTGCCAGCAGTCCGCGACAGGTACGACAAGAGACCCAGTACTTC

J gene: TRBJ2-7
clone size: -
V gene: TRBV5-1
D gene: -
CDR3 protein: CASSWGLLSSYEQYF
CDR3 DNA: TGCGCCAGCAGCTGGGGACTTCTCAGCTCCTACGAGCAGTACTTC

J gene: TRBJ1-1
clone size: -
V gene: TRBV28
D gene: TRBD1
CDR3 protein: CASSFPTGGGTEAFF
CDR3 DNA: TGTGCCAGCAGTTTCCCCACAGGGGGAGGCACTGAAGCTTTCTTT

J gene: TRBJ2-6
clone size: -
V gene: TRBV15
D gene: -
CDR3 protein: CATSREEGANVLTF
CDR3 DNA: TGTGCCACCAGCCGAGAGGAGGGGGCCAACGTCCTGACTTTC

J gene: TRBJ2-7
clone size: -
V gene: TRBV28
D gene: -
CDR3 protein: CASSSHQDFDYEQYF
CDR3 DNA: TGTGCCAGCAGTTCCCATCAGGATTTTGACTACGAGCAGTACTTC

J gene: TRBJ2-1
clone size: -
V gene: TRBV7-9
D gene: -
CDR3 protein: CASSSNSGLTYNEQFF
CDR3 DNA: TGTGCCAGCAGCTCCAACTCAGGACTCACCTACAATGAGCAGTTCTTC

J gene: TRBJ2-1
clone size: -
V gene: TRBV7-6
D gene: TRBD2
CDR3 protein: CASSLGDILAGYNEQFF
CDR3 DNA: TGTGCCAGCAGCTTAGGCGATATTTTAGCGGGGTACAATGAGCAGTTCTTC

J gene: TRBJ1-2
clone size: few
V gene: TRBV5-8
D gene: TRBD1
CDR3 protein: CASSSGQGSGYTF
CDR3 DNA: TGTGCCAGCAGCTCCGGACAGGGCAGCGGCTACACCTTC

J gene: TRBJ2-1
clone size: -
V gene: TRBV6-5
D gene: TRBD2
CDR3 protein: CASGLAGPFYNEQFF
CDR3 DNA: TGTGCCAGCGGATTAGCGGGACCCTTCTACAATGAGCAGTTCTTC

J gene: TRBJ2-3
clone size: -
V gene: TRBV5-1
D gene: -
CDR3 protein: CASSSGQLSTDTQYF
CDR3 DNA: TGCGCCAGCAGCTCAGGACAGCTCAGCACAGATACGCAGTATTTT

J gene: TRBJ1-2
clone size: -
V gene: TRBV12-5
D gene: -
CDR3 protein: CASGLRGSNYGYTF
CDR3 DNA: TGTGCTAGTGGTTTGAGGGGATCTAACTATGGCTACACCTTC

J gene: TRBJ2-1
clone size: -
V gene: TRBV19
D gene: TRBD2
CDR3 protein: CASSIWAATSGTYNEQFF
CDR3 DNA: TGTGCCAGTAGTATTTGGGCCGCGACTAGCGGGACCTACAATGAGCAGTTCTTC

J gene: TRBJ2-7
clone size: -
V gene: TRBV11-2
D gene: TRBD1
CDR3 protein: CASSPRPGQGTYEQYF
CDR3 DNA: TGTGCCAGCAGCCCAAGACCGGGACAGGGGACCTACGAGCAGTACTTC

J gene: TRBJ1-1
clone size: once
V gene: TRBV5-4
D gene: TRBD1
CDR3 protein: CASSLGQGASTEAFF
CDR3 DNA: TGTGCCAGCAGCTTGGGACAGGGGGCGAGCACTGAAGCTTTCTTT

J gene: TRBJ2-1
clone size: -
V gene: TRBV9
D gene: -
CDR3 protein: CASSAGPEQFF
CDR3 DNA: TGTGCCAGCAGCGCCGGTCCAGAGCAGTTCTTC

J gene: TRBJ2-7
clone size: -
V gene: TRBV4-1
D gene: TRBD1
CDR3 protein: CASSQDGIGTAYEQYF
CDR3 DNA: TGCGCCAGCAGCCAAGATGGAATCGGGACAGCCTACGAGCAGTACTTC

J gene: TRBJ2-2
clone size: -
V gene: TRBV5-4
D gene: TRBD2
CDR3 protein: CASRHGLAGGNTGELFF
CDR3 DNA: TGTGCCAGCAGACACGGACTAGCGGGGGGTAACACCGGGGAGCTGTTTTTT

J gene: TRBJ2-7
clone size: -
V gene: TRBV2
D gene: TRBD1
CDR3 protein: CASSAGGQGIDEQYF
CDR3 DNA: TGTGCCAGCAGTGCAGGGGGACAGGGGATTGACGAGCAGTACTTC

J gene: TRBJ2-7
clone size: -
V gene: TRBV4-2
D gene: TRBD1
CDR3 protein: CASSQNWARDSPYEQYF
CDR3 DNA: TGTGCCAGCAGCCAAAATTGGGCCCGGGACAGTCCCTACGAGCAGTACTTC

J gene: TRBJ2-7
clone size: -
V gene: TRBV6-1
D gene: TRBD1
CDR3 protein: CASSEVSGGSPEQYF
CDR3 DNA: TGTGCCAGCAGTGAAGTGTCAGGGGGCTCCCCCGAGCAGTACTTC

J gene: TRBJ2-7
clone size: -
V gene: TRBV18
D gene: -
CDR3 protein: CASSPDSGAYEQYF
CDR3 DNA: TGTGCCAGCTCACCAGATTCTGGAGCCTACGAGCAGTACTTC

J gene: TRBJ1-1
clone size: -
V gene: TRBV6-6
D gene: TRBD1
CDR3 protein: CASSRTGFTEAFF
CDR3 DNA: TGTGCCAGCAGTAGGACAGGGTTTACTGAAGCTTTCTTT

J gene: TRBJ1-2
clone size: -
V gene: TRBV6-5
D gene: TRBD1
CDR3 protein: CASSYSTRGINYGYTF
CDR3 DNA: TGTGCCAGCAGTTACTCAACCAGGGGGATTAACTATGGCTACACCTTC